This record concerns one T cell receptor (beta chain) sequence. The sample belongs to a study of T-cell memory formation after mild COVID-19. The CDR3 sequence is 19 residues long. The V gene's germline CDR1 is SGHRS and CDR2 YFSETQ. The V gene lost 2 bases and the J gene lost 4 bases, with 28 bases spanning the gap. TCRdb re-analysed the 5' RACE reads in MiXCR, keeping a single row per CDR3 protein. This repertoire shows under 600,000 distinct CDR3 sequences, roughly 20% found once; its top ten account for about 8.7%. The chain recombines TRBV5-1 with TRBJ2-7, with D tentatively TRBD2 (5 bases). The specimen sequenced was PBMCs or a T cell subset sorted from them (not recorded which). This receptor was identified in an adult woman who had mild COVID-19 (a few samples of this study predate the infection). Cell type and time point are not known. This chain's CDR3 is CASSLSSMRAGAKAYEQYF. The CDR3 nucleotides are TGCGCCAGCAGCTTATCAAGTATGAGGGCAGGAGCTAAAGCTTACGAGCAGTACTTC.